One sample yielded the 24 T cell receptor beta chains listed below, sequenced in a study of blood T cell repertoires in COVID-19. Sequenced by immunoSEQ multiplex PCR; TCRdb stores in-frame clones only, minus some. The sample comprises about 390,000 clones, roughly 89% of which are singletons, and approximately 9.3% rests with the top ten. The specimen was PBMCs or T cells enriched from blood (not recorded which). The receptors originated from a woman aged 45-65 years who had recovered from COVID-19.

V gene TRBV12-3 or TRBV12-4 combines with J gene TRBJ1-1; a possible D gene is TRBD1 (5 bases). The CDR3 has 13 amino acids. The V end was cut by 3 bases, the J end by 6 bases, with 11 bases between. CDR3 protein: CASSLGRRAEAFF. CDR3 nucleotide sequence: TGTGCCAGCAGTTTGGGTCGCAGGGCTGAAGCTTTCTTT.

CDR3 coding DNA: TGTGCCAGTAGTATATCCGCGGCTAGCGGGGGCCCCGCCAAAAACATTCAGTACTTC. Its protein product is CASSISAASGGPAKNIQYF. This rearrangement joins TRBV19 to TRBJ2-4, with 10 bases that match TRBD2. This CDR3 contains 19 residues. Germline V lookup: CDR1 LNHDA, CDR2 SQIVND (reference sequence). The trim removed 2 bases at V and 1 base at J, leaving 11 bases unmatched.

The rearrangement uses TRBV27 and TRBJ2-5; tentative D call: TRBD1 (6 bases). The CDR3 totals 14 residues. The V end was cut by 5 bases, the J end by 5 bases, with 15 bases between. In germline, CDR1 is MNHEY, CDR2 SMNVEV (reference sequence). Here the CDR3 reads CASSATGMLETQYF. The DNA for the CDR3 is TGTGCCAGCAGTGCGACAGGAATGTTGGAGACCCAGTACTTC.

The CDR3 region is CASSLDRDTQYF. DNA for the CDR3: TGTGCCAGCAGCTTGGATCGGGATACGCAGTATTTT. The genes are TRBV5-5 and TRBJ2-3; D remains ambiguous. V lost 0 bases to trimming and J lost 6 bases, with 5 bases between them. The CDR3 is 12 amino acids. Germline V lookup: CDR1 SGHKS, CDR2 YYEKEE (reference sequence).

V is TRBV27 and J is TRBJ2-1; 7 bases fit TRBD1. Germline V gene data show CDR1 as MNHEY and CDR2 as SMNVEV (reference sequence). The CDR3 sequence is 15 residues long. V shed 6 bases and J 1 base; nucleotides not matched to a gene: 6. The CDR3 spells CASSLGTESYNEQFF. Here the CDR3 DNA reads TGTGCCAGCAGCTTAGGGACAGAGTCCTACAATGAGCAGTTCTTC.

The count of this clone is one. The V and J genes are TRBV5-6 and TRBJ1-4; D is unclear. Germline V gene sequence: CDR1 SGHDT, CDR2 YYEEEE. This CDR3 comprises 14 residues. Deletions cut 4 bases from V and 8 bases from J, with 15 bases between. CDR3 amino acids: CASSPGSFSEKLFF. CDR3 coding DNA: TGTGCCAGCAGCCCCGGGAGTTTTTCAGAAAAACTGTTTTTT.

This chain connects TRBV30 to TRBJ2-1; D possibly corresponds to TRBD2 (7 bases). Germline assignment: CDR1 GTSNPN and CDR2 SVGIG (reference sequence). The CDR3 is 15 amino acids. Trimming left V 3 bases short and J 3 bases short, with 15 bases between. CDR3 nucleotide sequence: TGTGCCTGGAGCCTTGGGGGGGGCGTCTACAATGAGCAGTTCTTC. Residues: CAWSLGGGVYNEQFF.

The genes are TRBV27 and TRBJ1-3, with D possibly matching TRBD1 (5 bases). The CDR3 covers 15 residues. V gave up 8 bases and J gave up 2 bases, with 16 bases separating them. CDR1 is MNHEY, CDR2 SMNVEV, per germline (reference sequence). This CDR3 is CASSPSGGTGNTIYF. The CDR3 DNA follows: TGTGCCAGCTCTCCCAGTGGGGGGACTGGAAACACCATATATTTT.

The chain joins TRBV7-2 to TRBJ2-3; D is uncertain. The germline V gene encodes CDR1 SGHTA and CDR2 FQGNSA. The CDR3 length is 13 residues. Deletions cut 2 bases from V and 2 bases from J, with 5 bases between. CDR3 sequence (DNA): TGTGCCAGCAGCTTATCGTCCACAGATACGCAGTATTTT. It is translated as CASSLSSTDTQYF. Full variable domain (missing parts from reference TRBV7-2 and TRBJ2-3): GAGVSQSPSNKVTEKGKDVELRCDPISGHTALYWYRQSLGQGLEFLIYFQGNSAPDKSGLPSDRFSAERTGGSVSTLTIQRTQQEDSAVYLCASSLSSTDTQYFGPGTRLTVL.

The V call is TRBV2, the J call TRBJ1-2, with unresolved D. The CDR3 extends over 13 amino acids. Germline loops: CDR1 SNHLY, CDR2 FYNNEI. Trimming shortened V by 0 bases and J by 8 bases, and 10 bases separated the two germline ends. The CDR3 nucleotides read TGTGCCAGCAGTGAAGCCTTCGGGAGCGGCTACACCTTC. This codes for CASSEAFGSGYTF.

The gene calls are TRBV30 and TRBJ2-5; TRBD2 aligns across 15 bases. This CDR3 has 16 amino acids. Trimming at V came to 2 bases and at J to 5 bases, leaving 6 bases not matched to a gene. Per germline, CDR1 GTSNPN and CDR2 SVGIG (reference sequence). The CDR3 region has the DNA TGTGCCTGGAGTCCCCGGACTAGCGGGGGGGCGGAGACCCAGTACTTC. Protein product: CAWSPRTSGGAETQYF.

Here the CDR3 DNA reads TGTGCCAGCAGTGAGGCGGGTGGGGTTCAAGAGACCCAGTACTTC. Translating gives CASSEAGGVQETQYF. The chain joins TRBV2 to TRBJ2-5; TRBD2 is a possible D gene (5 bases). The V end was cut by 3 bases, the J end by 2 bases, with 13 bases between. Germline CDR1 SNHLY, CDR2 FYNNEI. The CDR3 length is 15 residues.

V gene TRBV5-1 combines with J gene TRBJ1-4, with 8 nucleotides matching TRBD1. The CDR3 runs 16 residues. V shed 2 bases and J 4 bases; nucleotides not matched to a gene: 7. CDR1 and CDR2 (germline): SGHRS, YFSETQ. The CDR3 nucleotides read TGCGCCAGCAGCTTTGGCAGGGGGCGCGGTAATGAAAAACTGTTTTTT. Protein sequence: CASSFGRGRGNEKLFF.

The chain recombines TRBV5-5 with TRBJ2-7; possible D gene TRBD1, 6 bases. The CDR3 extends over 15 amino acids. Germline V gene sequence: CDR1 SGHKS, CDR2 YYEKEE (reference sequence). Trimming shortened V by 0 bases and J by 3 bases, and 13 bases separated the two germline ends. The CDR3 here is CASSLGQVFFYEQYF. The CDR3 DNA reads TGTGCCAGCAGCTTGGGACAGGTTTTCTTCTACGAGCAGTACTTC.

The chain is built from TRBV29-1 and TRBJ2-1; D is unresolved. Germline V gene data show CDR1 as SQVTM and CDR2 as ANQGSEA. Trimming cost V 7 bases and J 4 bases, with 8 bases left between them. The CDR3 length is 11 residues. This CDR3 is CSELEYNEQFF. DNA for the CDR3: TGCAGCGAATTGGAGTACAATGAGCAGTTCTTC.

The chain joins TRBV13 to TRBJ2-7; TRBD1 is a possible D gene (5 bases). This CDR3 has 14 amino acids. Looked up from germline, CDR1 is PRHDT and CDR2 is FYEKMQ (reference sequence). V lost 3 bases and J lost 3, with 12 bases in between. Here the CDR3 reads CASSLGHSHYEQYF. CDR3 DNA sequence: TGTGCCAGCAGCTTGGGGCATAGCCACTACGAGCAGTACTTC.

The chain carries TRBV18 and TRBJ2-6; D not resolved. Trimming removed 8 bases at V and 0 bases at J, with 8 bases between. Germline V gene lookup returns CDR1 KGHSH and CDR2 LQKENI. CDR3 length equals 14 residues. The CDR3 reads CASAGDSGANVLTF. The CDR3, as DNA: TGTGCCAGCGCAGGTGACTCTGGGGCCAACGTCCTGACTTTC.

CDR3 sequence: CASSLDPGGDYNEQFF. DNA for the CDR3: TGTGCCAGCAGCTTAGATCCGGGGGGCGACTACAATGAGCAGTTCTTC. The V and J genes are TRBV7-2 and TRBJ2-1; D perhaps matches TRBD2 (7 bases). Germline V gene sequence: CDR1 SGHTA, CDR2 FQGNSA. This CDR3 contains 16 residues. Trimming cost V 1 base and J 3 bases, with 13 bases left between them.

The chain has TRBV4-3 and TRBJ1-3; D not resolved. Trimming stripped 0 bases from V and 0 bases from J, with 3 bases between. The CDR3 runs to 14 residues. CDR1 and CDR2 (germline): LGHNA, YSLEER. Here the CDR3 DNA reads TGCGCCAGCAGCCAAGAGGCCTCTGGAAACACCATATATTTT. It translates to CASSQEASGNTIYF.

Concerning this clone: The junction and the germline gene differ at one end; a read error may be behind it. CDR3: CASSLYSGKLYSSPLHF. In DNA form, the CDR3 reads TGTGCCAGCAGCTTATATAGCGGCAAACTTTATAGTTCACCCCTCCACTTT. The chain uses TRBV11-2 and TRBJ1-6; D unclear. Germline V gives CDR1 SGHAT, CDR2 FQNNGV. CDR3 length equals 17 residues.

This chain connects TRBV2 to TRBJ1-1; 9 bases fit TRBD1. This CDR3 region has 15 residues. From germline, CDR1 is SNHLY and CDR2 FYNNEI. J lost 4 bases, V lost 3 bases, and 6 bases had no gene match. The CDR3 loop is CASSELGQGGTEAFF. CDR3 DNA: TGTGCCAGCAGTGAGCTGGGACAGGGAGGCACTGAAGCTTTCTTT.

In nucleotides, the CDR3 is TGTGCCTGGAGAAGGTGGGGACAGGGGTCCCCCGAGCAGTACTTC. Translating gives CAWRRWGQGSPEQYF. The rearrangement links TRBV30 to TRBJ2-7, with 10 bases matching TRBD1. Looked up from germline, CDR1 is GTSNPN and CDR2 is SVGIG (reference sequence). The V and J ends lost 3 bases and 6 bases, in that order; junction bases with no gene match: 11. This CDR3 spans 15 amino acids.

The genes are TRBV12-3 or TRBV12-4 and TRBJ1-2, with 7 nucleotides matching TRBD1. After removal of 6 bases from V and 4 bases from J, the junction contained 5 bases not matched to a gene. CDR3 length: 13 residues. CDR3 loop: CASSLGQFYGYTF. The CDR3 nucleotides read TGTGCCAGCAGCCTGGGACAGTTCTATGGCTACACCTTC.

Of note for this clone: Other DNA variants within this sample encode the same CDR3. The V and J genes are TRBV18 and TRBJ2-5; the D is unclear. Germline-derived CDR1 and CDR2 are KGHSH and LQKENI. Trimming took off 2 bases at V and 3 bases at J, with 7 bases between the two ends. This CDR3 region has 13 residues. Here the CDR3 DNA reads TGTGCCAGCTCACCAAGCCTTGAAGAGACCCAGTACTTC. Translating it yields CASSPSLEETQYF.